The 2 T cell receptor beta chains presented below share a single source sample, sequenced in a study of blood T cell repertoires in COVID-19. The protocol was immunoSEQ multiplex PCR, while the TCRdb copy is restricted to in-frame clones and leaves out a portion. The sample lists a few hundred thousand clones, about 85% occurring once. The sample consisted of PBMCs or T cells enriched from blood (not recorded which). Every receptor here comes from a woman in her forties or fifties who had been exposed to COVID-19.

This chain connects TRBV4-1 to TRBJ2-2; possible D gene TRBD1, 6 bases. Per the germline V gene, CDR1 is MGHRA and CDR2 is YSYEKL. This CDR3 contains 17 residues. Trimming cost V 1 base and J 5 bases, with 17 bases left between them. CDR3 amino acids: CASSQGDRDIVTGELFF. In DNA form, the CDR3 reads TGCGCCAGCAGCCAAGGGGACCGGGACATAGTAACCGGGGAGCTGTTTTTT.

In nucleotides, the CDR3 is TGTGCCAGTAGTATACCCCAGGCAGGGATGCTACTCTCGTATGGCTACACCTTC. It specifies CASSIPQAGMLLSYGYTF. The chain links TRBV19 to TRBJ1-2; possible D gene TRBD1, 5 bases. Germline lookup yields CDR1 LNHDA and CDR2 SQIVND (reference sequence). V was trimmed by 2 bases and J by 5 bases, leaving 24 bases between them. The CDR3 has 18 amino acids.